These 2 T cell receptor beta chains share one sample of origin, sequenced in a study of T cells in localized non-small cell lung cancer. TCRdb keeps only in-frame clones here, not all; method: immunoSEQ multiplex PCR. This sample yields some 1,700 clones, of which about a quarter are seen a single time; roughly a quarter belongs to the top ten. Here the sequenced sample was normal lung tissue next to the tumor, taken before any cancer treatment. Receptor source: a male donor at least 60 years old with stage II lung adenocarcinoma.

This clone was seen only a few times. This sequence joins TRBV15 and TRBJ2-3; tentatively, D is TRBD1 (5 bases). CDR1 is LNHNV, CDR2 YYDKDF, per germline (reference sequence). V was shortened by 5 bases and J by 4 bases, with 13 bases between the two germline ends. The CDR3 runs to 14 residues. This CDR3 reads CATSGRWGSDTQYF. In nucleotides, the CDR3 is TGTGCCACCAGCGGCCGATGGGGCTCAGATACGCAGTATTTT.

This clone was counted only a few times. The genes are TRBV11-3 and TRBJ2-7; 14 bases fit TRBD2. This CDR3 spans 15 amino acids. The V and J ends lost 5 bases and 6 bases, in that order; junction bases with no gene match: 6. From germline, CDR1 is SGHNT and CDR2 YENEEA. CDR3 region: CASSIPGLAGVEQYF. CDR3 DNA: TGTGCCAGCAGCATCCCGGGACTAGCGGGAGTCGAGCAGTACTTC.